A selection of T cell receptor beta chains follows, all from one sample in a study of control samples from healthy donors and cancer patients. The table came from immunoSEQ multiplex PCR; TCRdb's copy has only in-frame clones and leaves some out. The sample shows tens of thousands of clones, nearly 90% of them seen only once. The sequenced material came from blood. These receptors were collected from a man aged 45-65 years in good health. CDR3s include the opening cysteine and the closing phenylalanine or tryptophan. D genes are given only for firm matches. Not all rows give a size; the values are once, few, many and, for expanded clones, a class.

size | J | V | D | CDR3 | DNA
. | TRBJ2-7 | TRBV30 | . | CAWKRDGSSYEQYF | TGTGCCTGGAAGAGGGACGGGAGCTCCTACGAGCAGTACTTC
. | TRBJ1-4 | TRBV27 | . | CASSSPRKGDEKLFF | TGTGCCAGCAGTTCCCCAAGGAAGGGAGACGAAAAACTGTTTTTT
. | TRBJ1-4 | TRBV5-6 | TRBD1 | CASSWGTGGEKLFF | TGTGCCAGCAGCTGGGGGACAGGGGGTGAAAAACTGTTTTTT
. | TRBJ2-2 | TRBV25-1 | . | CASSENGGGAGTGELFF | TGTGCCAGCAGTGAAAACGGAGGGGGCGCGGGCACCGGGGAGCTGTTTTTT
. | TRBJ2-7 | TRBV7-9 | . | CAGASAYEQYF | TGTGCCGGAGCTAGCGCGTACGAGCAGTACTTC
. | TRBJ2-1 | TRBV5-1 | . | CASSWTDSYNEQFF | TGCGCCAGCAGCTGGACAGATTCCTACAATGAGCAGTTCTTC
. | TRBJ2-5 | TRBV5-4 | TRBD2 | CASRASTSGPQETQYF | TGTGCCAGCAGGGCGTCGACTAGCGGTCCCCAAGAGACCCAGTACTTC
. | TRBJ1-2 | TRBV6-2/TRBV6-3 | . | CASSSGETANPYGYTF | TGTGCCAGCAGTAGTGGCGAGACTGCAAACCCCTATGGCTACACCTTC
. | TRBJ2-2 | TRBV28 | . | CASMVSDTGELFF | TGTGCCAGCATGGTTTCCGACACCGGGGAGCTGTTTTTT
. | TRBJ2-2 | TRBV5-1 | . | CASSAGRSRTGELFF | TGCGCCAGCAGCGCGGGCAGGAGTCGCACCGGGGAGCTGTTTTTT
. | TRBJ1-2 | TRBV18 | . | CASSPGTENYGYTF | TGTGCCAGCTCACCCGGGACGGAAAACTATGGCTACACCTTC
. | TRBJ2-7 | TRBV4-1 | . | CASSQDSRGLYEQYF | TGCGCCAGCAGCCAAGATTCCAGAGGGCTCTACGAGCAGTACTTC
. | TRBJ2-1 | TRBV5-1 | . | CASSLGPNNEQFF | TGCGCCAGCAGCTTGGGACCGAACAATGAGCAGTTCTTC
. | TRBJ2-7 | TRBV3-1/TRBV3-2 | . | CASSQEAYYVVEQYF | TGTGCCAGCAGCCAAGAGGCGTACTACGTTGTCGAGCAGTACTTC
. | TRBJ1-5 | TRBV25-1 | TRBD1 | CASSASGSWTGVNQPQHF | TGTGCCAGCAGTGCCTCTGGGTCTTGGACAGGGGTAAATCAGCCCCAGCATTTT
. | TRBJ2-3 | TRBV5-1 | TRBD2 | CASSSSGIFTDTQYF | TGCGCCAGCAGCTCCAGCGGGATTTTCACAGATACGCAGTATTTT
. | TRBJ1-2 | TRBV3-1/TRBV3-2 | TRBD1 | CASSQEGEQGAYGYTF | TGTGCCAGCAGCCAAGAAGGGGAACAGGGGGCGTATGGCTACACCTTC
. | TRBJ1-1 | TRBV27 | TRBD1 | CASSQGGGTEAFF | TGTGCCAGCAGTCAGGGGGGGGGCACTGAAGCTTTCTTT
. | TRBJ2-7 | TRBV6-5 | TRBD2 | CASSSRTRIEQYF | TGTGCCAGCAGTTCCCGGACTAGAATCGAGCAGTACTTC
. | TRBJ1-2 | TRBV18 | TRBD1 | CASSLSTGGRGYTF | TGTGCCAGCTCACTATCGACAGGGGGAAGGGGCTACACCTTC
. | TRBJ2-3 | TRBV29-1 | TRBD1 | CSVLGGLFRRSSTDTQYF | TGCAGCGTTTTAGGGGGCCTCTTCAGGCGTTCTAGCACAGATACGCAGTATTTT
. | TRBJ2-5 | TRBV5-6 | TRBD1 | CASSPRGSQETQYF | TGTGCCAGCAGCCCCAGGGGGAGCCAAGAGACCCAGTACTTC
. | TRBJ2-1 | TRBV5-5 | TRBD1 | CASSLEVTGTNEQFF | TGTGCCAGCAGCTTGGAAGTGACAGGGACGAATGAGCAGTTCTTC
. | TRBJ2-1 | TRBV14 | . | CASSQGAASWQFF | TGTGCCAGCAGCCAAGGGGCGGCCTCATGGCAGTTCTTC
. | TRBJ2-1 | TRBV10-3 | . | CAISAGGPPHNEQFF | TGTGCCATCAGTGCTGGGGGGCCACCCCACAATGAGCAGTTCTTC
. | TRBJ1-5 | TRBV7-9 | TRBD1 | CASSGDRDSQPQHF | TGTGCCAGCAGCGGGGACAGGGATAGTCAGCCCCAGCATTTT
. | TRBJ2-1 | TRBV28 | TRBD2 | CASSSIAGGPYNEQFF | TGTGCCAGCAGTTCGATAGCGGGAGGCCCCTACAATGAGCAGTTCTTC
. | TRBJ2-2 | TRBV19 | TRBD1 | CASRTGGTNTGELFF | TGTGCCAGTAGGACAGGGGGCACGAACACCGGGGAGCTGTTTTTT
. | TRBJ2-2 | TRBV5-5 | . | CASSFHGENTGELFF | TGTGCCAGCAGCTTCCACGGTGAGAACACCGGGGAGCTGTTTTTT
. | TRBJ1-1 | TRBV5-1 | . | CASRPGGSNTEAFF | TGCGCCAGCAGGCCCGGAGGATCGAACACTGAAGCTTTCTTT
. | TRBJ1-5 | TRBV30 | . | CAHGTQPGEPQHF | TGTGCCCACGGGACTCAGCCCGGAGAGCCCCAGCATTTT
. | TRBJ2-1 | TRBV7-9 | TRBD1 | CASSLVLGQGINEQFF | TGTGCCAGCAGCTTAGTTTTGGGACAGGGGATCAATGAGCAGTTCTTC
. | TRBJ2-7 | TRBV24-1 | TRBD1 | CATSDSGQGRFDEQYF | TGTGCCACCAGTGATTCTGGACAGGGCAGGTTCGACGAGCAGTACTTC
. | TRBJ1-2 | TRBV4-3 | . | CASSQSTVSENGYTF | TGCGCCAGCAGCCAAAGTACAGTATCGGAAAATGGCTACACCTTC
. | TRBJ2-4 | TRBV6-6 | . | CASSLRGNIQYF | TGTGCCAGCAGTTTGCGGGGAAACATTCAGTACTTC
. | TRBJ2-7 | TRBV4-3 | TRBD2 | CASSQDGREFNEQYF | TGCGCCAGCAGCCAAGATGGGCGGGAGTTCAACGAGCAGTACTTC
once | TRBJ2-1 | TRBV7-9 | TRBD2 | CASSLLRAGGRNEQFF | TGTGCCAGCAGCTTACTGCGGGCGGGAGGGAGGAATGAGCAGTTCTTC
. | TRBJ1-5 | TRBV19 | . | CASSPNRNQPQHF | TGTGCCAGTAGCCCGAACAGGAATCAGCCCCAGCATTTT
. | TRBJ1-5 | TRBV3-1/TRBV3-2 | TRBD1 | CASSGPGQGSNQPQHF | TGTGCCAGCAGCGGCCCGGGACAGGGGTCCAATCAGCCCCAGCATTTT
. | TRBJ2-1 | TRBV24-1 | . | CATSQEIGLYNEQFF | TGTGCCACCAGTCAGGAGATAGGACTCTACAATGAGCAGTTCTTC
. | TRBJ2-5 | TRBV25-1 | . | CASSDEETQYF | TGTGCCAGCAGTGATGAGGAGACCCAGTACTTC
. | TRBJ1-2 | TRBV6-6 | . | CASTDGREYGYTF | TGTGCCAGCACCGATGGACGGGAGTATGGCTACACCTTC
. | TRBJ1-5 | TRBV7-2 | . | CASSLTSRGTHQPQHF | TGTGCCAGCAGCTTAACCAGTAGGGGGACACATCAGCCCCAGCATTTT
. | TRBJ2-1 | TRBV28 | . | CASSPRALKFF | TGTGCCAGCAGCCCGCGGGCCCTTAAGTTCTTC
. | TRBJ2-7 | TRBV2 | . | CASSFSGPESNEQYF | TGTGCCAGCAGTTTTTCCGGGCCGGAGTCGAACGAGCAGTACTTC
. | TRBJ2-6 | TRBV2 | TRBD1 | CASTSRTGVSGANVLTF | TGTGCCAGCACCTCCCGGACAGGCGTTTCTGGGGCCAACGTCCTGACTTTC
. | TRBJ2-7 | TRBV18 | . | CASSVDSAAFYEQYF | TGTGCCAGCTCCGTTGATTCGGCAGCCTTCTACGAGCAGTACTTC
. | TRBJ1-5 | TRBV6-4 | . | CASSDGRNQPQHF | TGTGCCAGCAGTGACGGTCGGAATCAGCCCCAGCATTTT
. | TRBJ2-1 | TRBV28 | TRBD1 | CASSEWDSSYNEQFF | TGTGCCAGCAGTGAATGGGACAGCTCCTACAATGAGCAGTTCTTC
. | TRBJ1-2 | TRBV30 | . | CAWGQPSYGYTF | TGTGCCTGGGGACAGCCTAGCTATGGCTACACCTTC
. | TRBJ1-1 | TRBV27 | TRBD1 | CASSRRTGDTEAFF | TGTGCCAGCAGTCGACGGACAGGGGACACTGAAGCTTTCTTT
. | TRBJ1-2 | TRBV4-2 | TRBD1 | CAGSQVEVTGPNYGYTF | TGTGCCGGCAGCCAAGTTGAAGTGACAGGGCCTAACTATGGCTACACCTTC